This T cell receptor beta chain was captured in a study of graft-versus-host responses after intestinal transplantation. Notes on the study in general: Peak circulating GvH clone levels were associated with early post-transplant HvG declines. Graft-donor T cell macrochimerism in patients accompanied high graft-versus-host to host-versus-graft clonal ratios in allografts. Recipient marrow held GvH clones, some first seen in ileum or blood.

Points on this clone: Its specificity is unknown. The junction does not match germline at one end; this may be a read error.

Here immunoSEQ multiplex PCR was the method, and the copy in TCRdb shows in-frame clones only, minus some. Among tens of thousands of clones, about 92% were seen once, and the ten largest hold roughly 2%. Looked up from germline, CDR1 is MNHNS and CDR2 is SASEGT. The CDR3 spans 16 residues. Material: unstimulated CD8+ T cells sorted from spleen or lymph node cells, obtained before intestinal transplant. The chain recombines TRBV6-1 with TRBJ2-7; TRBD1 matches at 7 bases. This TCR was recovered from a human donor who received an intestinal transplant. CDR3 DNA: TGTGCCAGCAGTCAAGCGACAGGGCCCACAGTGGACGAGCAGTACTTC. Encoded protein: CASSQATGPTVDEQYF.